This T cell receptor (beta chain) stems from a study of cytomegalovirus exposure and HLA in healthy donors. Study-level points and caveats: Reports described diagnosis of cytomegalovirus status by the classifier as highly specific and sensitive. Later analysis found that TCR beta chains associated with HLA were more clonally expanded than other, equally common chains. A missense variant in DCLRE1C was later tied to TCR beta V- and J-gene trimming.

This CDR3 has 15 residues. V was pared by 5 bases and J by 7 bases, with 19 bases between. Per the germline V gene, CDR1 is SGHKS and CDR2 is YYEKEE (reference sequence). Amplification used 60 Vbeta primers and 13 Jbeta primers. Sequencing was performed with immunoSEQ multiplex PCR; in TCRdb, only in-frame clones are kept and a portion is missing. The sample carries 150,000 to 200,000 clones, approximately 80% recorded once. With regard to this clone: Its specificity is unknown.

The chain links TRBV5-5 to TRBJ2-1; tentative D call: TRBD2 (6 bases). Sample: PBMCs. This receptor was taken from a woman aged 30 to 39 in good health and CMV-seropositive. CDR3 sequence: CASSPFRRGGNEQFF. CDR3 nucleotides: TGTGCCAGCAGTCCTTTCAGGAGGGGAGGAAATGAGCAGTTCTTC. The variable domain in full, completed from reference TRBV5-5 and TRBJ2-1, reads DAGVTQSPTHLIKTRGQQVTLRCSPISGHKSVSWYQQVLGQGPQFIFQYYEKEERGRGNFPDRFSARQFPNYSSELNVNALLLGDSALYLCASSPFRRGGNEQFFGPGTRLTVL.